This TCR beta chain was identified in a study of T cell responses to AZD1222 COVID-19 vaccine (dated by TCRdb to 2020 to 2023). With regard to the full study: TCR sequencing was performed for 230 to 250 trial participants, of whom around 200 were given two doses of AZD1222 and some 26 were given two doses of MenACWY control vaccine. Trial participants were enrolled by age into 18-55, 56-69 and 70-plus year subgroups, with 148, 28 and 57 TCR-sequenced participants respectively. What the study reported, not specific to this receptor: Participants were mostly white British and included more females than males, and it was suggested by the authors that clonal diversity may have been underestimated. In the small 56-69-year group, the increase in depth fell short of significance, most likely because of low power. Spike-specific TCR breadth and depth rose significantly after two AZD1222 doses compared with day 0 and with MenACWY recipients. The vaccine-associated CD4 TCRs covered the entire spike protein, and the dominant responses fell in regions 160-218 and 743-854. Because no day 14 peak-response samples were available, the repertoires could be characterized only after the peak T cell response. Conclusions about previously exposed vaccinees are limited, since just a handful of AZD1222 recipients were seropositive for SARS-CoV-2 at baseline. Nearly half of unique spike-specific TCRs reportedly recognized epitopes outside regions mutated in the B.1.351 and B.1.1.7 variants.

Regarding this clone: Its specific antigen is unknown. No base quality values were provided; no much bigger clone lies one nucleotide off. The sample carries other DNA sequences with the same CDR3.

Reading the label with the study, this specimen's time point is: about 28 days (+/-7) after the second vaccine dose. Because spike-specific TCR depth and breadth did not differ between the two schedules, AZD1222 recipients who got a second dose at roughly 4 weeks were pooled with those who got a second dose at roughly 12 weeks. Vaccinee samples came from UK trials COV001 and COV002, including a single-blind randomized controlled phase 2/3 trial of AZD1222 (ChAdOx1 nCoV-19) in healthy adults. For TCRbeta chain sequencing, PBMC samples from trial participants were taken at day 0 and at day 28 after the second dose. CDR1 and CDR2 are read off the germline V gene as KGHSH and LQKENI. V lost 3 bases and J lost 2 bases; the stretch between them is 6 bases long. The CDR3 has 13 amino acids, counting the end cysteine and phenylalanine. This entry keeps only the CDR3 DNA: 39 bases, framed from base 1. The CDR3 regions of human TCRbeta chains were analyzed by immunosequencing. In the source study's methods: Repertoire TCRs were matched against a reference library of SARS-CoV-2-specific TCRs generated with the MIRA antigen-specificity platform. Breadth meant the fraction of unique TCRs that were SARS-CoV-2-associated, whereas depth meant the fraction of total T cells that were SARS-CoV-2-associated. Using the MIRA data, every spike-specific TCR was mapped to the spike region that the TCR reacted to and assigned to either a CD4 or a CD8 class. Log10-transformed breadth and depth values were compared by one-way ANOVA with Sidak's multiple comparisons tests. Imported from immuneACCESS, the table was reduced by TCRdb to in-frame sequences with V and J called. These copies leave out some clones; in studies compared against another copy, an unresolved V gene accounts for under half, and the cause of the remainder is not known. Clone size and the V and J calls come from that table; the DNA yielded D and trimming. The sample table records around 120,000 clones; just over 85% of these occur just once. The ten most abundant clones make up 15% to 20% of the sample.

Sequences were derived from peripheral blood, sampled 28 days after the second AZD1222 dose. The sequence links TRBV18 to TRBJ2-3, with the D gene too uncertain to name. The receptor's source is an adult who received the AZD1222 COVID-19 vaccine. The CDR3 corresponds to CASSPQDTDTQYF. In nucleotide form, the sequence is TGTGCCAGCTCACCGCAGGACACAGATACGCAGTATTTT.